Shown below are 21 T cell receptor beta chains from a single sample sequenced in a study of blood T cells in healthy people across ages. Sample-barcoded 5' priming and a J-beta primer mix drove a second PCR of 7 to 11 cycles. One entry per CDR3 protein, called by TCRdb with MiXCR from the 5' RACE reads. The profile shows 1.5 million to 2 million distinct CDR3 sequences, about 50% of them singletons. The sample taken for sequencing was blood. Receptor source: a woman aged 40 to 55 in good health.

V and J are TRBV7-2 and TRBJ1-4; D ambiguous. The CDR3 totals 15 residues. Germline V lookup: CDR1 SGHTA, CDR2 FQGNSA. Between the trimmed V and J ends, which lost 1 base and 7 bases, there was a span of 13 bases. The CDR3 loop is CASSLEPTGSEKLFF. CDR3 DNA: TGTGCCAGCAGCTTAGAACCCACCGGGAGTGAAAAACTGTTTTTT.

This chain connects TRBV28 to TRBJ2-5; 10 bases match TRBD1. Germline CDR1 reads MDHEN; CDR2 reads SYDVKM. V was pared by 3 bases and J by 11 bases, with 9 bases of the junction left unmatched. This CDR3 comprises 14 residues. In nucleotides, the CDR3 is TGTGCCAGCAGTTTCTTCCGGACAGGGGGAGAGCAGTACTTC. This sequence encodes CASSFFRTGGEQYF.

The chain carries TRBV20-1 and TRBJ1-1, with a weak D call TRBD1 (6 bases). This CDR3 region has 15 residues. The germline gives CDR1 DFQATT, CDR2 SNEGSKA (reference sequence). The germline V and J ends were trimmed by 2 bases and 3 bases, with 16 bases remaining between them. DNA of the CDR3: TGCAGTGCTAGACCTACACAGGGTTCGGACACTGAAGCTTTCTTT. It yields the protein CSARPTQGSDTEAFF.

The V and J genes are TRBV28 and TRBJ2-1, with 14 bases identical to TRBD2. Germline CDR1 is MDHEN and CDR2 is SYDVKM. CDR3 size: 17 residues. J was trimmed by 4 bases and V by 5 bases; bases with no gene match: 7. CDR3 coding DNA: TGTGCCAGCAGTCGGACCGGGACTAGCGGGAGTTACAATGAGCAGTTCTTC. This translates into CASSRTGTSGSYNEQFF.

This chain uses TRBV27 with TRBJ2-7; the D gene is possibly TRBD1 (5 bases). Germline CDR1 reads MNHEY; CDR2 reads SMNVEV (reference sequence). This CDR3 spans 14 amino acids. With 6 bases removed from V and 0 bases from J, the gap between germline ends came to 12 bases. CDR3 in amino acids: CASRGQFDSYEQYF. Written as DNA, the CDR3 is TGTGCCAGCAGGGGGCAATTCGACTCCTACGAGCAGTACTTC.

The gene calls are TRBV6-1 and TRBJ2-5, with D hard to call. The J call may be faulty, since TRBJ2-7 better matches the DNA end. Germline V lookup: CDR1 MNHNS, CDR2 SASEGT. CDR3 length: 13 amino acids. CDR3 in amino acids: CASSEILSYEQYF. CDR3 sequence (DNA): TGTGCCAGCAGTGAAATCCTGAGCTACGAGCAGTACTTC.

The V gene is TRBV28, the J gene TRBJ2-1; no firm D call. Germline lookup yields CDR1 MDHEN and CDR2 SYDVKM. There are 13 residues in the CDR3. V lost 5 bases and J 9 bases, leaving 14 bases between the germline ends. The CDR3 loop reads CASSVGVFGEQFF. CDR3 nucleotide sequence: TGTGCCAGCAGTGTTGGGGTTTTTGGTGAGCAGTTCTTC. The whole variable domain, remainder taken from reference TRBV28 and TRBJ2-1, is DVKVTQSSRYLVKRTGEKVFLECVQDMDHENMFWYRQDPGLGLRLIYFSYDVKMKEKGDIPEGYSVSREKKERFSLILESASTNQTSMYLCASSVGVFGEQFFGPGTRLTVL.

The chain couples TRBV6-2 or TRBV6-3 to TRBJ2-7; 9 bases map to TRBD1. The CDR3 runs 15 residues. Per the germline V gene, CDR1 is MNHEY and CDR2 is SVGEGT. V lost 2 bases to trimming and J lost 3 bases; unmatched junction nucleotides: 5. The CDR3 here is CASSYPGQGFYEQYF. The CDR3 DNA reads as TGTGCCAGCAGTTACCCGGGACAGGGTTTCTACGAGCAGTACTTC.

The CDR3 loop reads CASSQPRSTYNSPLHF. CDR3 coding DNA: TGTGCCAGCAGCCAACCAAGGTCTACGTATAATTCACCCCTCCACTTT. This chain links TRBV27 with TRBJ1-6; D unclear. The length of the CDR3 is 16 residues. The V gene lost 6 bases and the J gene lost 4 bases, with 16 bases spanning the gap. Germline V gene lookup returns CDR1 MNHEY and CDR2 SMNVEV (reference sequence).

DNA of the CDR3: TGTGCCACCAGCAGAGGTCAGGGGGTCGAGAACATTCAGTACTTC. It specifies CATSRGQGVENIQYF. The rearrangement uses TRBV15 and TRBJ2-4, with 7 bases lining up with TRBD1. Germline CDR1 and CDR2: LNHNV and YYDKDF (reference sequence). The V and J ends lost 1 base and 7 bases, in that order; junction bases with no gene match: 7. The CDR3 length is 15 residues.

The V call is TRBV7-2, the J call TRBJ2-4; 10 nucleotides align to TRBD1. Germline values: CDR1 SGHTA, CDR2 FQGNSA. After removal of 5 bases from V and 3 bases from J, the junction contained 4 bases not matched to a gene. This CDR3 comprises 15 residues. As DNA, the CDR3 is TGTGCCAGCAGCCCAGGGACAGGGGTCAAAAACATTCAGTACTTC. The encoded protein is CASSPGTGVKNIQYF. The entire variable domain, with the rest obtained from reference TRBV7-2 and TRBJ2-4, is as follows: GAGVSQSPSNKVTEKGKDVELRCDPISGHTALYWYRQSLGQGLEFLIYFQGNSAPDKSGLPSDRFSAERTGGSVSTLTIQRTQQEDSAVYLCASSPGTGVKNIQYFGAGTRLSVL.

There are a few counts of this clonotype. The J gene is TRBJ1-2, the V gene TRBV9, with D perhaps matching TRBD1 (6 bases). The CDR3 sequence is 15 residues long. Looked up from germline, CDR1 is SGDLS and CDR2 is YYNGEE. V was trimmed by 3 bases and J by 4 bases, leaving 16 bases between them. In DNA, the CDR3 is TGTGCCAGCAGCGAGGGGCCGGGACAAGCCTATGGCTACACCTTC. As protein: CASSEGPGQAYGYTF.

This clonotype was seen at least ten times. Germline and junction disagree at one end, which may indicate a read error. The chain is built from TRBV5-1 and TRBJ2-1; 9 nucleotides agree with TRBD2. This CDR3 is built from 15 residues. Germline CDR1 and CDR2: SGHRS and YFSETQ. CDR3 in amino acids: CASSLGSGGYNEQFF. The CDR3 bases are TGTGCCAGCAGCTTGGGCAGCGGGGGGTACAATGAGCAGTTCTTC.

This clonotype was detected ten times or more. The V gene is TRBV10-3, the J gene TRBJ2-5; 9 bases map to TRBD1. V was pared by 6 bases and J by 5 bases, with 13 bases of the junction left unmatched. Per germline, CDR1 ENHRY and CDR2 SYGVKD. CDR3 length: 16 residues. The chain's CDR3 is CAIRERPGQGTETQYF. In DNA, the CDR3 is TGTGCCATCAGGGAACGACCGGGACAGGGCACGGAGACCCAGTACTTC.

This chain links TRBV6-5 with TRBJ1-2, with a tentative D call TRBD1 (6 bases). The germline CDR1 and CDR2 sequences are MNHEY and SVGAGI. Trimming cost V 8 bases and J 4 bases, with 17 bases left between them. The CDR3 spans 14 residues. The chain's CDR3 is CASATSTGAYGYTF. The CDR3 DNA follows: TGTGCCAGCGCAACTTCGACAGGCGCCTATGGCTACACCTTC.

This sequence joins TRBV28 and TRBJ2-7, with a weak D call TRBD1 (5 bases). The V gene's germline CDR1 is MDHEN and CDR2 SYDVKM. The germline V and J ends were trimmed by 3 bases and 5 bases, with 17 bases remaining between them. The CDR3 covers 15 residues. For the CDR3, the DNA is TGTGCCAGCAGTTTTGGGGTGCAGGGCACAGACGAGCAGTACTTC. Translated: CASSFGVQGTDEQYF.

This clonotype came up a few times. The rearrangement joins TRBV7-2 to TRBJ2-4; 7 bases are a match to TRBD1. Looked up from germline, CDR1 is SGHTA and CDR2 is FQGNSA. The J segment lost 3 bases and the V segment lost 4 bases, leaving 6 bases of the junction unmatched. This CDR3 has 15 residues. CDR3 residues: CASSSGGQDKNIQYF. In DNA, the CDR3 is TGTGCCAGCAGCTCCGGAGGACAGGACAAAAACATTCAGTACTTC.

The chain uses TRBV28 and TRBJ1-5; possibly TRBD1 for D (5 bases). The CDR3 loop spans 15 amino acids. The germline V and J ends were trimmed by 3 bases and 7 bases, with 16 bases remaining between them. From germline, CDR1 is MDHEN and CDR2 SYDVKM. CDR3 in DNA: TGTGCCAGCAGTTTCCGGGGGACGTTCGGCCAGCCCCAGCATTTT. Translated, it gives CASSFRGTFGQPQHF.

CDR3 DNA: TGCAGTGCTAGGGCCAGGGGGCGGCTCGACAATCAGCCCCAGCATTTT. It encodes CSARARGRLDNQPQHF. This chain uses TRBV20-1 with TRBJ1-5, with 8 bases matching TRBD1. CDR1 and CDR2 from the germline V gene are DFQATT and SNEGSKA (reference sequence). V gave up 3 bases and J gave up 3 bases; unmatched junction bases: 10. The CDR3 is made up of 16 amino acids.

In its sample, this clonotype was seen a few times. The rearrangement joins TRBV20-1 to TRBJ2-5; D remains unclear. The V end was cut by 5 bases, the J end by 1 base, with 14 bases between. The CDR3 is made up of 14 amino acids. Germline assignment: CDR1 DFQATT and CDR2 SNEGSKA (reference sequence). The CDR3 DNA reads as TGCAGTGCTTATCAGCGAGGATTCCAAGAGACCCAGTACTTC. Its translation: CSAYQRGFQETQYF.

The rearrangement uses TRBV3-1 and TRBJ2-7; 10 bases are shared with TRBD1. Germline V gene sequence: CDR1 LGHDT, CDR2 YNNKEL (reference sequence). The J segment lost 1 base and the V segment lost 3 bases, leaving 9 bases of the junction unmatched. The CDR3 is 17 residues long. CDR3 in DNA: TGTGCCAGCAGCCACTATTCGACAGGGGGCAATTCCTACGAGCAGTACTTC. This codes for CASSHYSTGGNSYEQYF.